The 26 T cell receptor beta chains given below trace back to one sample, sequenced in a study of blood T cell repertoires in COVID-19. Sequenced by immunoSEQ multiplex PCR; TCRdb stores in-frame clones only, minus some. The data contain a few hundred thousand clones, about four fifths of them singletons. Material: PBMCs or T cells enriched from blood (not recorded which). Receptor source: a man between 35 and 55 years old who had been exposed to COVID-19.

J is TRBJ1-2 and V is TRBV24-1; D is perhaps TRBD1 (5 bases). The germline V gene has CDR1 KGHDR and CDR2 SFDVKD. This CDR3 has 14 amino acids. Trimming took 10 bases from V and 4 from J, leaving 18 bases between them. CDR3 sequence (DNA): TGTGCCACGCCCCGGACCAGGGAAGGCTATGGCTACACCTTC. As protein: CATPRTREGYGYTF.

This clone was detected only once. This CDR3 reads CAISEGVGGSEAFF. DNA of the CDR3: TGTGCCATCAGTGAGGGAGTGGGGGGGTCTGAAGCTTTCTTT. The genes are TRBV10-3 and TRBJ1-1; D might be TRBD1 (5 bases). The CDR3 has 14 residues. The ends were cut back, 2 bases at V and 6 bases at J, with 13 bases in the middle. CDR1 is ENHRY, CDR2 SYGVKD, per germline.

This clone is a singleton in its sample. This CDR3 reads CASSVDSGGDTQYF. The CDR3, as DNA: TGCGCCAGCAGCGTCGATAGCGGAGGGGATACGCAGTATTTT. This rearrangement joins TRBV5-1 to TRBJ2-3, with a tentative D call TRBD2 (6 bases). V was pared by 4 bases and J by 6 bases, with 15 bases between. The CDR3 totals 14 residues. Germline lookup yields CDR1 SGHRS and CDR2 YFSETQ.

This clone appeared a single time. This chain connects TRBV5-1 to TRBJ2-7; possibly TRBD2 for D (5 bases). V was trimmed by 0 bases and J by 4 bases, leaving 17 bases between them. The CDR3 runs to 16 residues. CDR1 and CDR2 (germline): SGHRS, YFSETQ. CDR3 residues: CASSLGSAGLLYEQYF. CDR3 DNA: TGCGCCAGCAGCTTGGGAAGCGCCGGACTCCTATACGAGCAGTACTTC. The whole variable domain, filled in from reference TRBV5-1 and TRBJ2-7, reads KAGVTQTPRYLIKTRGQQVTLSCSPISGHRSVSWYQQTPGQGLQFLFEYFSETQRNKGNFPGRFSGRQFSNSRSEMNVSTLELGDSALYLCASSLGSAGLLYEQYFGPGTRLTVT.

The chain links TRBV5-1 to TRBJ2-7; 8 bases line up with TRBD1. The germline V gene has CDR1 SGHRS and CDR2 YFSETQ. Losses at the gene ends were 7 bases for V and 1 base for J; bases not matched to a gene: 4. There are 13 residues in the CDR3. DNA of the CDR3: TGCGCCAGCGGGGACAGGAATTCCTACGAGCAGTACTTC. It translates to CASGDRNSYEQYF.

This chain uses TRBV29-1 with TRBJ1-2; D gene uncertain. The CDR3 spans 12 residues. V gave up 0 bases and J gave up 8 bases, with 10 bases separating them. Germline V lookup: CDR1 SQVTM, CDR2 ANQGSEA. The CDR3 protein is CSVEDRLAGYTF. Written as DNA, the CDR3 is TGCAGCGTTGAAGATCGACTGGCCGGCTACACCTTC.

Remarks on this clone: The sample carries other DNA sequences with the same CDR3. V gene TRBV3-1 (or the pseudogene TRBV3-2) combines with J gene TRBJ1-1; maybe TRBD1 (6 bases). Germline V CDR1 and CDR2: LGHDT, YNNKEL (reference sequence). The CDR3 is 13 residues long. Deletions cut 2 bases from V and 4 bases from J, with 8 bases between. CDR3 in amino acids: CASSQLGGTEAFF. The CDR3, as DNA: TGTGCCAGCAGCCAACTAGGGGGCACTGAAGCTTTCTTT.

The chain recombines TRBV19 with TRBJ2-5, with 8 bases fitting TRBD2. Germline values: CDR1 LNHDA, CDR2 SQIVND (reference sequence). The length of the CDR3 is 14 residues. V gave up 7 bases and J gave up 5 bases; unmatched junction bases: 9. The CDR3 nucleotides read TGTGCCAGTAAACCGAGCGGGAGCCGTGAGACCCAGTACTTC. It yields the protein CASKPSGSRETQYF. The whole variable domain, filled in from reference TRBV19 and TRBJ2-5, reads DGGITQSPKYLFRKEGQNVTLSCEQNLNHDAMYWYRQDPGQGLRLIYYSQIVNDFQKGDIAEGYSVSREKKESFPLTVTSAQKNPTAFYLCASKPSGSRETQYFGPGTRLLVL.

The V and J genes are TRBV28 and TRBJ2-3; D gene ambiguous. V was trimmed by 11 bases and J by 2 bases, leaving 23 bases between them. Germline V gene lookup returns CDR1 MDHEN and CDR2 SYDVKM. The length of the CDR3 is 16 residues. The CDR3 DNA follows: TGTGCCTGCTCCGACCCTAGAGGTCTTTACACAGATACGCAGTATTTT. Translated: CACSDPRGLYTDTQYF.

The rearrangement links TRBV6-6 to TRBJ2-7; 9 bases match TRBD2. The V segment lost 6 bases and the J segment 4 bases; nucleotides outside the gene matches: 7. The CDR3 extends over 14 amino acids. Per the germline V gene, CDR1 is MNHNY and CDR2 is SVGAGI (reference sequence). The DNA for the CDR3 is TGTGCCAGCAGCAATAGCGGGAGAACGTACGAGCAGTACTTC. Its protein product is CASSNSGRTYEQYF.

This chain links TRBV30 with TRBJ1-1; 7 bases fit TRBD1. Per germline, CDR1 GTSNPN and CDR2 SVGIG (reference sequence). Trimming at V came to 7 bases and at J to 9 bases, leaving 14 bases not matched to a gene. CDR3 length: 13 amino acids. CDR3 in amino acids: CASTKSQGRQAFF. DNA of the CDR3: TGTGCCTCAACTAAATCACAGGGGAGACAAGCTTTCTTT.

J is TRBJ1-2 and V is TRBV10-3, with a possible D match to TRBD1 (6 bases). Germline CDR1 and CDR2: ENHRY and SYGVKD. V lost 4 bases, J lost 4 bases, and 25 bases lay in between. There are 18 residues in the CDR3. The CDR3 protein is CAISVGQPTPESGYGYTF. CDR3 nucleotide sequence: TGTGCCATCAGTGTCGGACAGCCGACACCGGAAAGTGGCTATGGCTACACCTTC.

There are a few counts of this clone. The chain recombines TRBV19 with TRBJ2-7; D is perhaps TRBD2 (5 bases). The CDR3 spans 15 residues. Germline V gene data show CDR1 as LNHDA and CDR2 as SQIVND (reference sequence). V was cut by 5 bases and J by 0 bases, with 14 bases left in between. For the CDR3, the DNA is TGTGCCAGTAGTGCCGTGGGTAGCGCCTCCTACGAGCAGTACTTC. Protein product: CASSAVGSASYEQYF.

This chain uses TRBV18 with TRBJ2-6; 11 nucleotides match TRBD1. Germline values: CDR1 KGHSH, CDR2 LQKENI. The CDR3 is made up of 17 amino acids. V lost 3 bases, J lost 0 bases, and 1 base stayed unmatched. The CDR3 protein is CASSPGTGGSGANVLTF. CDR3 DNA: TGTGCCAGCTCACCTGGGACAGGGGGCTCTGGGGCCAACGTCCTGACTTTC. Variable domain in full (rest from reference TRBV18 and TRBJ2-6): NAGVMQNPRHLVRRRGQEARLRCSPMKGHSHVYWYRQLPEEGLKFMVYLQKENIIDESGMPKERFSAEFPKEGPSILRIQQVVRGDSAAYFCASSPGTGGSGANVLTFGAGSRLTVL.

This chain connects TRBV15 to TRBJ2-3, with TRBD2 matching over 9 bases. This CDR3 has 17 residues. The J segment lost 0 bases and the V segment lost 0 bases, leaving 4 bases of the junction unmatched. Per the germline V gene, CDR1 is LNHNV and CDR2 is YYDKDF (reference sequence). CDR3: CATSRDGLATSTDTQYF. The CDR3 bases are TGTGCCACCAGCAGAGATGGACTAGCGACTAGCACAGATACGCAGTATTTT.

This chain joins TRBV19 and TRBJ2-7; D might be TRBD2 (6 bases). The germline gives CDR1 LNHDA, CDR2 SQIVND (reference sequence). Trimming shortened V by 3 bases and J by 6 bases, and 18 bases separated the two germline ends. The CDR3 is made up of 15 amino acids. The CDR3 sequence: CASSIGTSYDSEQYF. CDR3 nucleotides: TGTGCCAGTAGTATTGGAACTAGCTACGATTCCGAGCAGTACTTC.

On this clone itself: Germline is not matched at one junction end, which may reflect a read error. The V gene is TRBV18, the J gene TRBJ2-3; 11 bases fit TRBD2. Germline V gives CDR1 KGHSH, CDR2 LQKENI. The CDR3 sequence is 14 residues long. The CDR3 sequence: CASSPGHLVTSGNF. In DNA, the CDR3 is TGTGCCAGCTCACCGGGACATTTAGTGACTAGCGGGAACTTT. The full variable domain, rest sourced from reference TRBV18 and TRBJ2-3, is NAGVMQNPRHLVRRRGQEARLRCSPMKGHSHVYWYRQLPEEGLKFMVYLQKENIIDESGMPKERFSAEFPKEGPSILRIQQVVRGDSAAYFCASSPGHLVTSGNFGPGTRLTVL.

The chain is built from TRBV21-1 and TRBJ1-2; the table's D gene call, TRBD1, was not cross checked with the DNA. TRBV21-1 is an annotated pseudogene. This CDR3 comprises 14 residues. The CDR3 bases are TGTGCCAGCAGCCCGGGACATAGTAACTATGGCTACACCTTC. The encoded protein is CASSPGHSNYGYTF.

V and J are TRBV7-9 and TRBJ1-2, with 7 nucleotides matching TRBD1. V gave up 6 bases and J gave up 9 bases; unmatched junction bases: 10. Germline CDR1 is SEHNR and CDR2 is FQNEAQ (reference sequence). This CDR3 is 13 amino acids long. CDR3 region: CASRIPTGSSYTF. DNA of the CDR3: TGTGCCAGCAGGATACCGACAGGGTCGAGCTACACCTTC. Based on the CDR3 plus reference TRBV7-9 and TRBJ1-2, the full variable domain is DTGVSQNPRHKITKRGQNVTFRCDPISEHNRLYWYRQTLGQGPEFLTYFQNEAQLEKSRLLSDRFSAERPKGSFSTLEIQRTEQGDSAMYLCASRIPTGSSYTFGSGTRLTVV.

J is TRBJ2-5 and V is TRBV27; D is possibly TRBD1 (6 bases). The CDR3 runs to 14 residues. V shed 3 bases and J shed 5 bases, with 13 bases lying between them. Per the germline V gene, CDR1 is MNHEY and CDR2 is SMNVEV (reference sequence). As DNA, the CDR3 is TGTGCCAGCAGTTTCGTGGGGGCTGGGGAGACCCAGTACTTC. Encoded protein: CASSFVGAGETQYF.

The chain has TRBV2 and TRBJ1-6; D gene uncertain. Trimming removed 5 bases from V and 13 bases from J, with 9 bases in between. This CDR3 spans 11 amino acids. CDR1 and CDR2 from the germline V gene are SNHLY and FYNNEI. The CDR3 DNA sequence: TGTGCCAGCAGTTACAGTTCCCCCCTCCACTTT. Its protein is CASSYSSPLHF.

The V gene is TRBV5-6, the J gene TRBJ2-2; no clear D gene. The germline gives CDR1 SGHDT, CDR2 YYEEEE. V was trimmed by 3 bases and J by 4 bases, leaving 7 bases between them. This CDR3 comprises 13 residues. CDR3 nucleotides: TGTGCCAGCAGCTCCCCGGGCACCGGGGAGCTGTTTTTT. This encodes CASSSPGTGELFF.

This clone was seen only once. The J gene is TRBJ2-2, the V gene TRBV30; D uncertain. The CDR3 covers 17 residues. The germline V gene has CDR1 GTSNPN and CDR2 SVGIG (reference sequence). V lost 4 bases and J 0 bases, leaving 18 bases between the germline ends. The CDR3 region has the DNA TGTGCCTGGATCCCTCGGTACTCCCGCGCGAACACCGGGGAGCTGTTTTTT. Its protein is CAWIPRYSRANTGELFF.

The J gene is TRBJ2-2, the V gene TRBV6-1, with TRBD2 matching over 11 bases. The V gene end was trimmed by 3 bases and the J gene end by 5 bases; junction bases not matched to a gene: 5. Germline V lookup: CDR1 MNHNS, CDR2 SASEGT. The CDR3 sequence is 16 residues long. The CDR3 DNA follows: TGTGCCAGCAGTGAGGCGGCTAGCGGGAGGACCGGGGAGCTGTTTTTT. It translates to CASSEAASGRTGELFF.

This chain links TRBV2 with TRBJ1-2, with a weak D call TRBD1 (5 bases). V lost 7 bases and J lost 2, with 11 bases in between. The germline CDR1 and CDR2 sequences are SNHLY and FYNNEI. The CDR3 is made up of 13 amino acids. The CDR3 DNA is TGTGCCAGCACGGGACTTAGGAACTATGGCTACACCTTC. Protein product: CASTGLRNYGYTF.

This clone was seen a handful of times. The V call is TRBV19, the J call TRBJ1-2; 9 bases map to TRBD1. The CDR3 consists of 16 residues. The ends lost 3 bases at V and 7 bases at J; junction bases unmatched: 12. Germline V gives CDR1 LNHDA, CDR2 SQIVND (reference sequence). CDR3 protein: CASSIRTGALLGGYTF. Here the CDR3 DNA reads TGTGCCAGTAGTATCCGGACAGGGGCCCTTTTGGGTGGCTACACCTTC.